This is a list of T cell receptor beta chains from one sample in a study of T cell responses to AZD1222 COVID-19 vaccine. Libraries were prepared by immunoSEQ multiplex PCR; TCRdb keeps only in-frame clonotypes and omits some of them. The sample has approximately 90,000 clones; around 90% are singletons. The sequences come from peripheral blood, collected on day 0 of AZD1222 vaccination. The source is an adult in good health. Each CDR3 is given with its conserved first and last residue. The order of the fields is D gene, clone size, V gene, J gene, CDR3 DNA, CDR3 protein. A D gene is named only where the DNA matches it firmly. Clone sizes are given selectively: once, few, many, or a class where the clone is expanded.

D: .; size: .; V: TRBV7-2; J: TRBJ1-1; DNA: TGTGCCAGCAGCTGGGGACGAAGCACTGAAGCTTTCTTT; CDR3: CASSWGRSTEAFF
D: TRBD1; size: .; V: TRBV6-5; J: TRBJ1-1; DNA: TGTGCCAGCAGTCGGGACAGCTGGATGAACACTGAAGCTTTCTTT; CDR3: CASSRDSWMNTEAFF
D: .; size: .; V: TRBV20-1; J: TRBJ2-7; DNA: TGCAGTGCTATCCGGATCTACGAGCAGTACTTC; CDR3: CSAIRIYEQYF
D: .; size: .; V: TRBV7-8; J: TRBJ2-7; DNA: TGTGCCAGCAGCCCCTCTATAGGGGGGTACGAGCAGTACTTC; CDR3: CASSPSIGGYEQYF
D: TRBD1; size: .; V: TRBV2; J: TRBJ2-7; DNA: TGTGCCAGCCATGGACAGGGGGAAAAGTACTTC; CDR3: CASHGQGEKYF
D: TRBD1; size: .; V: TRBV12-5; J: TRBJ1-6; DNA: TGTGCTAGTGGTTGGGACAGGGGGCAGGTCAAAAATGGGAATTCACCCCTCCACTTT; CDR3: CASGWDRGQVKNGNSPLHF
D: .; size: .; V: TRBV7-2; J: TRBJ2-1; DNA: TGTGCCAGCAGCTTTTCAGACTACAATGAGCAGTTCTTC; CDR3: CASSFSDYNEQFF
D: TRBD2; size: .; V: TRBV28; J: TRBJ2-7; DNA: TGTGCCAGCCGCTCCGTAGCAGCGGGAGAAGACGAGCAGTACTTC; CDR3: CASRSVAAGEDEQYF
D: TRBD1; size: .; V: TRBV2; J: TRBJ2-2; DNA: TGTGCCAGCACTCCTACGGGACAGGGCGCAACCGGGGAGCTGTTTTTT; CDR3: CASTPTGQGATGELFF
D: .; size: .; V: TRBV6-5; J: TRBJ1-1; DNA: TGTGCCAGCGGGTTGGACACTGAAGCTTTCTTT; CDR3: CASGLDTEAFF
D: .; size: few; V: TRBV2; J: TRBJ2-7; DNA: TGTGCCAGCAGCGCTCTGAGCTCCTACGAGCAGTACTTC; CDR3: CASSALSSYEQYF
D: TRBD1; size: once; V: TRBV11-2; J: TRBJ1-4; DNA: TGTGCCAGCAGCTACAACAGGGGTTTTGAAAAACTGTTTTTT; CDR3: CASSYNRGFEKLFF
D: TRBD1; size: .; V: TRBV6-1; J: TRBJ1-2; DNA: TGTGCCAGCCGTGACAGGGGCGCTAACTATGGCTACACCTTC; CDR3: CASRDRGANYGYTF